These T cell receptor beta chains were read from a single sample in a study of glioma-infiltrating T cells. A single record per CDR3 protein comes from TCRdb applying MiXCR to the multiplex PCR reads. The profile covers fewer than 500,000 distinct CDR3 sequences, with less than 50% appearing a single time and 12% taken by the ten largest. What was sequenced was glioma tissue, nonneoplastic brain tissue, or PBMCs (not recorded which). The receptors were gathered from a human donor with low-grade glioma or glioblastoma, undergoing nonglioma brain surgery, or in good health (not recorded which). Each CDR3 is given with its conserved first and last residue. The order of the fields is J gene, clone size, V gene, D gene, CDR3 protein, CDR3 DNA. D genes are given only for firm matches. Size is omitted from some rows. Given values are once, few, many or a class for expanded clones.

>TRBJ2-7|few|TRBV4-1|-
CASGQDPASYEQYF
TGCGCCAGCGGCCAAGATCCTGCGTCCTACGAGCAGTACTTC
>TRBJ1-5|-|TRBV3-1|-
CASSDNPGNQPQHF
TGTGCCAGCAGTGATAATCCCGGCAATCAGCCCCAGCATTTT
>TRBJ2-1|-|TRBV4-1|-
CASGQVGSYNEQFF
TGCGCGTCCGGCCAAGTAGGCTCCTACAATGAGCAGTTCTTC
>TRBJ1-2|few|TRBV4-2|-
CASSQGVIRYGYTF
TGTGCCAGCAGCCAGGGGGTAATCCGCTATGGCTACACCTTC
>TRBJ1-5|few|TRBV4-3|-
CASSQDRDARQPQHF
TGCGCCAGCAGCCAAGATAGGGACGCAAGGCAGCCCCAGCATTTT
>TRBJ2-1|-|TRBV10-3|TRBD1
CAISPGQGASGGEQFF
TGTGCCATCAGCCCGGGACAGGGGGCATCTGGGGGTGAGCAGTTCTTC
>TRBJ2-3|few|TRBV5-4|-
CASSLRAGALDTQYF
TGTGCCAGCAGCCTGAGGGCAGGGGCCTTAGATACGCAGTATTTT
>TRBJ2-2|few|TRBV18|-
CASSPQTGSNTGELFF
TGTGCCAGCTCACCACAGACAGGCTCGAACACCGGGGAGCTGTTTTTT
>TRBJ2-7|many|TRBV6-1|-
CASSRGPSSYEQYF
TGTGCCAGCAGCCGCGGGCCCAGCTCCTACGAGCAGTACTTC
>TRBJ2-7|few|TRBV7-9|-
CASSLADQGMCF
TGTGCCAGCAGCTTAGCGGACCAGGGAATGTGCTTC
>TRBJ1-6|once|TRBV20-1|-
CSARYFYRTQDSPLRF
TGCAGTGCTAGGTATTTCTATCGGACCCAGGATTCACCCCTCCGCTTT
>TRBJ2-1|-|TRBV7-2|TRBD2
CASSPPGLAGGNEQFF
TGTGCCAGCAGCCCACCGGGACTAGCGGGAGGGAATGAGCAGTTCTTC
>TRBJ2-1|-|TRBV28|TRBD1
CASSTLVETGGVDEQFF
TGTGCCAGCAGTACCCTAGTCGAGACAGGGGGTGTGGATGAGCAGTTCTTC
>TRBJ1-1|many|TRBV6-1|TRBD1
CASSEVGGGLDTEAFF
TGTGCCAGCAGTGAAGTCGGAGGGGGCCTTGACACTGAAGCTTTCTTT
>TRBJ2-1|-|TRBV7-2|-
CASSLEKGGYEQFF
TGTGCCAGCAGCTTAGAGAAGGGGGGTTATGAGCAGTTCTTC
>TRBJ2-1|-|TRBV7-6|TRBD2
CASSFLSGSYNEQFF
TGTGCCAGCAGCTTCCTTAGCGGGAGCTACAATGAGCAGTTCTTC
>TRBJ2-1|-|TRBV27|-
CASSSSGWGYEQFF
-
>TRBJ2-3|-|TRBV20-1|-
CSARRGRTDTQYF
TGCAGTGCAAGAAGAGGGCGCACAGATACGCAGTATTTT
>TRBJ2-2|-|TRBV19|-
CASTRPEAGELFF
TGTGCCAGTACTCGGCCTGAAGCCGGGGAGCTGTTTTTT
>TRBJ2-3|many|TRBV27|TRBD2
CASSLSSAGGLGDTQYF
TGTGCCAGCAGTTTATCGTCAGCGGGAGGGCTTGGAGATACGCAGTATTTT
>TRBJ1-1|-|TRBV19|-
CASKSSAAGRPEAFF
TGTGCCAGTAAATCCTCTGCGGCCGGCCGTCCTGAAGCTTTCTTT
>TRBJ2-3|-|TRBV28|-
CAIATPAIADTQYF
TGTGCCATCGCGACTCCCGCGATAGCAGATACGCAGTATTTT
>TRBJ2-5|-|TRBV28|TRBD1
CASRLDRAVEQYF
TGTGCCAGCAGATTAGACAGGGCGGTGGAACAGTACTTC
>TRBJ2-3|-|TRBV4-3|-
CASSHDTVADTQYF
TGCGCCAGCAGCCACGATACAGTGGCAGATACGCAGTATTTT
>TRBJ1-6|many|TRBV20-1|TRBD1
CSARRGTGRSNSPLHF
TGCAGTGCTAGACGTGGGACAGGGCGGTCGAATTCACCCCTCCACTTT
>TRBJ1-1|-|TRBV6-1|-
CASISGQITRMNTEAFF
TGTGCCAGCATCAGCGGACAGATCACCCGAATGAACACTGAAGCTTTCTTT
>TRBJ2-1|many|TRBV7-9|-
CASSPSFSYNEQFF
TGTGCCAGCAGCCCGTCCTTCTCCTACAATGAGCAGTTCTTC
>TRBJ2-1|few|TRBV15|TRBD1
CATSKEGQGVDEQFF
TGTGCCACCAGCAAAGAGGGACAGGGTGTTGATGAGCAGTTCTTC
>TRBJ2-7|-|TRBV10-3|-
CAISVGSSYEQYF
TGTGCCATCAGTGTCGGGAGCTCCTACGAGCAGTACTTC
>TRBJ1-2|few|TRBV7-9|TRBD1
CASSAIGTGGYGYTF
TGTGCCAGCAGCGCTATCGGGACAGGGGGCTATGGCTACACCTTC
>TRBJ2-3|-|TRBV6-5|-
CASSYSKAARDTQYF
TGTGCCAGCAGTTACTCGAAGGCAGCGAGAGATACGCAGTATTTT
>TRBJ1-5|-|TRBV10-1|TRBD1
CASKRSGTGRHQPQHF
TGCGCCAGCAAGAGATCCGGGACAGGGAGGCATCAGCCCCAGCATTTT
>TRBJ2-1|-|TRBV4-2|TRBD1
CASSQVSGDRAFNEQFF
TGTGCCAGCAGCCAAGTCTCCGGGGACAGGGCATTCAATGAGCAGTTCTTC
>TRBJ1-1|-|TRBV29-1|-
CSALIGVTANTEAFF
TGCAGCGCCCTAATAGGGGTTACGGCGAACACTGAAGCTTTCTTT
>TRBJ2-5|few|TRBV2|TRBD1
CATSLGTGVETQYF
TGTGCCACCTCCCTGGGGACAGGGGTAGAGACCCAGTACTTC
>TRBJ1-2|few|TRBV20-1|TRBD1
CNAPPQTGAGYTF
TGCAATGCTCCCCCGCAGACAGGGGCTGGCTACACCTTC
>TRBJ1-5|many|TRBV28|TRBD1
CASSFIGTGSNQPQHF
TGTGCCAGCAGTTTTATCGGGACAGGTAGCAATCAGCCCCAGCATTTT
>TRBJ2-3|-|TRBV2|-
CASSDYIGDTQYF
TGTGCCAGCAGTGATTACATCGGGGATACGCAGTATTTT
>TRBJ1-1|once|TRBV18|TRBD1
CASSPIQVHDRGRSTEAFF
TGTGCCAGCTCACCGATACAGGTCCACGACAGGGGGCGCAGCACTGAAGCTTTCTTT
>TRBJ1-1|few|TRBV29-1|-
CSVGGRPNPEAFF
TGCAGCGTGGGGGGCCGGCCTAACCCTGAAGCTTTCTTT
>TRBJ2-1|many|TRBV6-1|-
CASIPGHSSYNEQFF
TGTGCCAGCATCCCGGGACACAGCTCCTACAATGAGCAGTTCTTC
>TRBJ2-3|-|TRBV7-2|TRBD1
CASSAPRRQGAGGTDTQYF
TGTGCCAGCAGCGCGCCCCGCCGACAGGGGGCAGGGGGCACAGATACGCAGTATTTT
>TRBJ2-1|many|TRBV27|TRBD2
CASSPLAGVVEFF
TGTGCCAGCAGTCCACTAGCGGGAGTGGTGGAGTTCTTC
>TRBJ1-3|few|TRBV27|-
CASSLGGRLNSGNTIYF
TGTGCCAGCAGCCTAGGGGGGAGGCTGAACTCTGGAAACACCATATATTTT
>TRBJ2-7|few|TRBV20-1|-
CSAGFPRGNEQYF
TGCAGTGCTGGGTTCCCTAGGGGGAACGAGCAGTACTTC